This T cell receptor (beta chain) was recorded in a study of blood T cell repertoires in COVID-19. Background on the study: The United States, Italy and Spain supplied acute and convalescent COVID-19 samples.

This table comes from immunoSEQ multiplex PCR, and its TCRdb copy is limited to in-frame clones, with some not included. The data hold 300,000 to 400,000 clones, with 80% to 90% observed a single time. V lost 1 base to trimming and J lost 7 bases; unmatched junction nucleotides: 7. Germline V gene data show CDR1 as SGHTA and CDR2 as FQGNSA. The CDR3 is 14 residues long. Sample: peripheral blood. The J gene is TRBJ2-7, the V gene TRBV7-2; TRBD2 matches 7 bases. This receptor was identified in a man in his thirties or forties with active or convalescent COVID-19. The CDR3 protein is CASSLGGGPGEQYF. CDR3 nucleotide sequence: TGTGCCAGCAGCTTAGGGGGGGGACCGGGAGAGCAGTACTTC.